This TCR beta chain originates from a study of cytomegalovirus exposure and HLA in healthy donors. Study results and caveats: Whilst most TCR sequences proved rare, a subset of public TCRs occurred across many donors.

Germline V lookup: CDR1 SGHRS, CDR2 YFSETQ. Trimming shortened V by 4 bases and J by 1 base, and 20 bases separated the two germline ends. The CDR3 length is 17 residues. Primers for the PCR totalled 60 Vbeta and 13 Jbeta. Per the authors' pipeline: There were around 80 million unique TCR beta chains by a later count, and some 12 million of them were shared. TCRdb's copy holds only in-frame clones and misses some; the assay was immunoSEQ multiplex PCR. That table is the source of V, J and clone size, and D and trimming were worked out from the DNA. Found here are 150,000 to 200,000 clones, roughly 80% of them singletons; the top ten hold around 1.6%. A word on this clone: What it recognizes is unknown.

The V and J genes are TRBV5-1 and TRBJ1-2; the D is unclear. The sample was PBMCs. The clonotype comes from a woman aged 45-65 years in good health and CMV-seronegative. For the CDR3, the DNA is TGCGCCAGCAGCCCCTTCTCTTTATCCGAGAATAACTATGGCTACACCTTC. Translating gives CASSPFSLSENNYGYTF.